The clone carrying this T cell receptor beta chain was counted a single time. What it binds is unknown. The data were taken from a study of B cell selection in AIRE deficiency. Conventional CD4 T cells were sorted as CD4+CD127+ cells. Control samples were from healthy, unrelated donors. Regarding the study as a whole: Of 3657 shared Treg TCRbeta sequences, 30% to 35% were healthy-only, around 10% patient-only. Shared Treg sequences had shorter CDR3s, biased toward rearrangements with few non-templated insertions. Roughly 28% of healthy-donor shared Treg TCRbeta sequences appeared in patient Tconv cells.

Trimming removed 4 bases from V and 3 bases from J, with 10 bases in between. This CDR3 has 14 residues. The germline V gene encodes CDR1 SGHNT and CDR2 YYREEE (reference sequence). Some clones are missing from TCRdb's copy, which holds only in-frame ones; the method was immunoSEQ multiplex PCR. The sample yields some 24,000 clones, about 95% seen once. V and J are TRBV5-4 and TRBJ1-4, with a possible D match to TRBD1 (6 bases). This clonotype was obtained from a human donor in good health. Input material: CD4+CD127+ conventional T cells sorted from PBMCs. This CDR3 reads CASSRGGPNEKLFF. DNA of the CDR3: TGTGCCAGCAGCCGGGGGGGGCCTAATGAAAAACTGTTTTTT.